Listed here are 26 T cell receptor beta chains from one sample, sequenced in a study of CD4+ T cells in melanoma. TCRdb's copy holds only in-frame clones and misses some; the assay was immunoSEQ multiplex PCR. The table has some 21,000 clones, 78% seen once. The receptors shown here come from a human donor with melanoma.

The J gene is TRBJ2-7, the V gene TRBV30; 8 nucleotides agree with TRBD1. V trimming: 4 bases; J trimming: 6 bases; junction bases outside the gene matches: 11. Germline V gene sequence: CDR1 GTSNPN, CDR2 SVGIG (reference sequence). This CDR3 contains 14 residues. CDR3 protein: CAWKRPGTGCEQYF. CDR3 DNA: TGTGCCTGGAAGAGGCCCGGGACAGGATGCGAGCAGTACTTC.

The chain employs TRBV18 and TRBJ1-1; tentatively, D is TRBD1 (6 bases). Trimming removed 1 base from V and 3 bases from J, with 9 bases in between. The CDR3 covers 14 residues. Germline CDR1 is KGHSH and CDR2 is LQKENI. The CDR3 protein is CASSPLQGDTEAFF. CDR3 sequence (DNA): TGTGCCAGCTCACCACTACAGGGCGACACTGAAGCTTTCTTT.

The chain uses TRBV19 and TRBJ1-3, with TRBD1 as a possible D gene (6 bases). This CDR3 comprises 14 residues. V lost 3 bases, J lost 4 bases, and 10 bases lay in between. The germline gives CDR1 LNHDA, CDR2 SQIVND (reference sequence). The CDR3 sequence is CASSIGGSGNTIYF. Here the CDR3 DNA reads TGTGCCAGTAGTATTGGGGGCTCCGGAAACACCATATATTTT.

CDR3 protein: CTSSQNLRLEPQETQYF. CDR3 in DNA: TGCACCAGCAGCCAAAATTTACGACTAGAACCTCAAGAGACCCAGTACTTC. The chain employs TRBV1 and TRBJ2-5; TRBD2 is taken as the D call from the table, unchecked against the DNA. TRBV1 is a pseudogene locus. The CDR3 length is 17 residues.

This clone was detected only a few times. The chain links TRBV6-6 to TRBJ2-7, with D possibly matching TRBD1 (5 bases). The CDR3 is made up of 11 amino acids. V was shortened by 8 bases and J by 6 bases, with 11 bases between the two germline ends. The germline gives CDR1 MNHNY, CDR2 SVGAGI (reference sequence). In DNA, the CDR3 is TGTGCCAGCTGCCAAGGGGTCGAGCAGTACTTC. This sequence encodes CASCQGVEQYF.

This clone is a singleton in its sample. The chain couples TRBV6-1 to TRBJ2-3; 7 nucleotides agree with TRBD1. V lost 3 bases and J lost 0; bases outside the gene matches: 12. The CDR3 length is 18 residues. CDR1 and CDR2 from the germline V gene are MNHNS and SASEGT. The CDR3 DNA follows: TGTGCCAGCAGTGACCCCGGTAACCGACAGGGAAGCACAGATACGCAGTATTTT. Its translation is CASSDPGNRQGSTDTQYF.

This chain uses TRBV6-5 with TRBJ2-7, with TRBD2 as a possible D gene (6 bases). V was shortened by 5 bases and J by 7 bases, with 21 bases between the two germline ends. CDR1 MNHEY and CDR2 SVGAGI come from the germline V gene. This CDR3 has 15 residues. The chain's CDR3 is CASSPTGTSSWEQYF. The CDR3 DNA follows: TGTGCCAGCAGTCCGACCGGGACTTCTTCGTGGGAGCAGTACTTC.

This rearrangement joins TRBV7-9 to TRBJ2-7, with D possibly matching TRBD1 (5 bases). The CDR3 consists of 14 residues. Germline loops: CDR1 SEHNR, CDR2 FQNEAQ (reference sequence). V lost 3 bases, J lost 0 bases, and 9 bases lay in between. The CDR3 reads CASSLPDSSYEQYF. DNA for the CDR3: TGTGCCAGCAGCTTGCCTGACAGCTCCTACGAGCAGTACTTC.

The CDR3 DNA follows: TGTGCCAGCAGCTTAAAGGGGGGCAGGGAGGAGGAGACCCAGTACTTC. Residues: CASSLKGGREEETQYF. This sequence joins TRBV7-3 and TRBJ2-5, with D perhaps being TRBD1 or TRBD2 (6 bases each). Per germline, CDR1 SGHTA and CDR2 FQGTGA. This CDR3 contains 16 residues. Trimming cost V 1 base and J 5 bases, with 17 bases left between them.

This clone occurred once. The chain employs TRBV9 and TRBJ2-7; D is ambiguous. This CDR3 is built from 16 residues. From germline, CDR1 is SGDLS and CDR2 YYNGEE. Trimming stripped 0 bases from V and 0 bases from J, with 13 bases between. In nucleotides, the CDR3 is TGTGCCAGCAGCGTAGTCCCCCGGGCTATCTCCTACGAGCAGTACTTC. Protein product: CASSVVPRAISYEQYF. The full variable domain, its missing parts supplied by reference TRBV9 and TRBJ2-7, is DSGVTQTPKHLITATGQRVTLRCSPRSGDLSVYWYQQSLDQGLQFLIQYYNGEERAKGNILERFSAQQFPDLHSELNLSSLELGDSALYFCASSVVPRAISYEQYFGPGTRLTVT.

V gene TRBV7-6 combines with J gene TRBJ2-3; no reliable D call. There are 15 residues in the CDR3. CDR1 SGHVS and CDR2 FNYEAQ come from the germline V gene. The ends were cut back, 1 base at V and 0 bases at J, with 8 bases in the middle. The CDR3 here is CASSLDGDSTDTQYF. The CDR3 DNA is TGTGCCAGCAGCTTAGATGGCGATAGCACAGATACGCAGTATTTT.

The genes are TRBV27 and TRBJ1-2, with D perhaps matching TRBD1 (5 bases). Germline CDR1 is MNHEY and CDR2 is SMNVEV (reference sequence). CDR3 size: 14 residues. V dropped 5 bases and J dropped 0 bases, with 10 bases sitting between them. The CDR3 region has the DNA TGTGCCAGCAGTGCCCAGGGAGCTAACTATGGCTACACCTTC. Protein product: CASSAQGANYGYTF.

V is TRBV14 and J is TRBJ2-5; 10 positions match TRBD2. The J call could be wrong; TRBJ2-7 is a better fit for the DNA end. The CDR3 length is 17 residues. Germline CDR1 is SGHDN and CDR2 is FVKESK. The CDR3: CASSQARRLAGNYEQYF. In DNA form, the CDR3 reads TGTGCCAGCAGCCAAGCCCGTCGACTAGCGGGTAATTACGAGCAGTACTTC.

This clone was seen more than once but under ten times. The chain employs TRBV7-9 and TRBJ1-1; D might be TRBD1 (5 bases). The germline gives CDR1 SEHNR, CDR2 FQNEAQ (reference sequence). The V gene lost 1 base and the J gene lost 5 bases, with 17 bases spanning the gap. This CDR3 comprises 16 residues. CDR3 nucleotide sequence: TGTGCCAGCAGCTTAGGACTCGGGGGGGAGAAGACTGAAGCTTTCTTT. It yields the protein CASSLGLGGEKTEAFF.

V and J are TRBV30 and TRBJ1-1; maybe TRBD1 (5 bases). The CDR3 sequence is 16 residues long. V lost 0 bases to trimming and J lost 7 bases, with 21 bases between them. Germline V gene lookup returns CDR1 GTSNPN and CDR2 SVGIG (reference sequence). The CDR3 is CAWSVRVGREIGEAFF. CDR3 DNA sequence: TGTGCCTGGAGTGTAAGGGTGGGCAGGGAAATTGGTGAAGCTTTCTTT. Based on the CDR3 plus reference TRBV30 and TRBJ1-1, the full variable domain is SQTIHQWPATLVQPVGSPLSLECTVEGTSNPNLYWYRQAAGRGLQLLFYSVGIGQISSEVPQNLSASRPQDRQFILSSKKLLLSDSGFYLCAWSVRVGREIGEAFFGQGTRLTVV.

The chain joins TRBV7-9 to TRBJ2-5, with D perhaps TRBD1 (6 bases). This CDR3 is 17 amino acids long. V gave up 1 base and J gave up 4 bases, with 19 bases separating them. Germline-derived CDR1 and CDR2 are SEHNR and FQNEAQ (reference sequence). In DNA form, the CDR3 reads TGTGCCAGCAGCTTAGACTGGGTCACCCGAGGGGGAGAGACCCAGTACTTC. This translates into CASSLDWVTRGGETQYF.

This chain links TRBV5-1 with TRBJ1-2; D is unresolved. The V end lost 4 bases, the J end lost 4 bases, and 14 bases lay between the germline ends. The CDR3 spans 14 residues. Per germline, CDR1 SGHRS and CDR2 YFSETQ. CDR3 region: CASSRGGEGYGYTF. CDR3 bases: TGCGCCAGCAGCCGCGGCGGGGAAGGCTATGGCTACACCTTC.

The table lists this clone with a count of one. The chain uses TRBV28 and TRBJ1-1, with a possible D match to TRBD1 (5 bases). Germline V gene sequence: CDR1 MDHEN, CDR2 SYDVKM. The CDR3 consists of 14 residues. V was cut by 6 bases and J by 4 bases, with 15 bases left in between. The CDR3 bases are TGTGCCAGCAGCAGGGAGTCTTGGGGCACTGAAGCTTTCTTT. Amino acid sequence: CASSRESWGTEAFF. The full variable domain, its missing parts supplied by reference TRBV28 and TRBJ1-1, is DVKVTQSSRYLVKRTGEKVFLECVQDMDHENMFWYRQDPGLGLRLIYFSYDVKMKEKGDIPEGYSVSREKKERFSLILESASTNQTSMYLCASSRESWGTEAFFGQGTRLTVV.

This clone has only a few counts. The J gene is TRBJ2-1, the V gene TRBV19; maybe TRBD2 (6 bases). The V end lost 5 bases, the J end lost 0 bases, and 17 bases lay between the germline ends. The CDR3 totals 17 residues. The V gene's germline CDR1 is LNHDA and CDR2 SQIVND (reference sequence). The CDR3 DNA reads as TGTGCCAGTAGTGTCCGACCTCTAGCGAACTCCTACAATGAGCAGTTCTTC. This translates into CASSVRPLANSYNEQFF.

V gene TRBV18 combines with J gene TRBJ2-5; D is uncertain. This CDR3 is 11 amino acids long. The germline gives CDR1 KGHSH, CDR2 LQKENI. Trimming removed 2 bases from V and 6 bases from J, with 4 bases in between. CDR3 sequence: CASSPNQTQYF. The CDR3 DNA reads as TGTGCCAGCTCACCAAATCAGACCCAGTACTTC.

The CDR3, as DNA: TGTGCCAGCAGCCAAGTGGCAAGGGGCGGAGATACGCAGTATTTT. This codes for CASSQVARGGDTQYF. This chain connects TRBV4-2 to TRBJ2-3, with TRBD1 as a possible D gene (5 bases). Germline lookup yields CDR1 LGHNA and CDR2 YNFKEQ. The CDR3 extends over 15 amino acids. Trimming stripped 1 base from V and 5 bases from J, with 13 bases between.

The rearrangement uses TRBV18 and TRBJ1-3; possibly TRBD1 for D (6 bases). Between the trimmed V and J ends, which lost 3 bases and 8 bases, there was a span of 20 bases. Looked up from germline, CDR1 is KGHSH and CDR2 is LQKENI. The length of the CDR3 is 16 residues. The CDR3 reads CASSPRQTGGGDTIYF. The CDR3, as DNA: TGTGCCAGCTCACCGAGACAGACAGGAGGTGGGGACACCATATATTTT.

The chain recombines TRBV7-6 with TRBJ1-4; D unresolved. This CDR3 has 14 amino acids. Germline V lookup: CDR1 SGHVS, CDR2 FNYEAQ. V lost 1 base to trimming and J lost 7 bases, with 10 bases between them. CDR3 region: CASSLEQRSEKLFF. The CDR3 DNA reads TGTGCCAGCAGCTTAGAACAACGCTCTGAAAAACTGTTTTTT.

V gene TRBV5-1 combines with J gene TRBJ1-6; D ambiguous. The V end was cut by 0 bases, the J end by 7 bases, with 11 bases between. Germline CDR1 is SGHRS and CDR2 is YFSETQ. The CDR3 runs 15 residues. The CDR3 protein is CASSLGDLPNSPLHF. The CDR3 DNA sequence: TGCGCCAGCAGCTTGGGCGACCTACCCAATTCACCCCTCCACTTT.

V and J are TRBV6-6 and TRBJ1-2; D is unclear. The CDR3 totals 11 residues. The germline V and J ends were trimmed by 6 bases and 4 bases, with 6 bases remaining between them. Per the germline V gene, CDR1 is MNHNY and CDR2 is SVGAGI (reference sequence). DNA for the CDR3: TGTGCCAGCAGATCCACCTATGGCTACACCTTC. Protein: CASRSTYGYTF.

The chain joins TRBV7-9 to TRBJ2-3, with D possibly TRBD1 on 5 matching bases. The CDR3 is made up of 15 amino acids. V shed 3 bases and J shed 2 bases, with 12 bases lying between them. Germline CDR1 SEHNR, CDR2 FQNEAQ (reference sequence). The CDR3 spells CASSFSRGSTDTQYF. The CDR3 nucleotides are TGTGCCAGCAGCTTTAGTAGGGGATCCACAGATACGCAGTATTTT. Variable domain in full (rest from reference TRBV7-9 and TRBJ2-3): DTGVSQNPRHKITKRGQNVTFRCDPISEHNRLYWYRQTLGQGPEFLTYFQNEAQLEKSRLLSDRFSAERPKGSFSTLEIQRTEQGDSAMYLCASSFSRGSTDTQYFGPGTRLTVL.